The T cell receptor beta chain described here comes from a study of beta chain features in type 1 diabetes. Regarding the study as a whole: Type 1 diabetes patients had VDJ junctions that carried fewer insertions and more deletions.

Donors contributed one heparinised blood draw apiece, averaging around 120 mL. As every portion of the isolated RNA was reverse transcribed, the sequencing read expressed TCRB transcripts. The repertoire was sequenced with immunoSEQ multiplex PCR; TCRdb's copy has only in-frame clones and lacks some. This table holds around 240,000 clones, over 7.5% found once. The CDR3 extends over 13 amino acids. Between the trimmed V and J ends, which lost 10 bases and 5 bases, there was a span of 15 bases. Germline-derived CDR1 and CDR2 are SNHLY and FYNNEI. Turning to this clone: The target antigen is unknown.

Sequences were obtained from naive CD4+ T cells from blood. The receptor was isolated from a woman between 18 and 29 years old in good health. This rearrangement joins TRBV2 to TRBJ1-5; D gene unclear. The chain's CDR3 is CATQSGTYQPQHF. CDR3 nucleotides: TGTGCCACCCAATCGGGAACCTATCAGCCCCAGCATTTT.